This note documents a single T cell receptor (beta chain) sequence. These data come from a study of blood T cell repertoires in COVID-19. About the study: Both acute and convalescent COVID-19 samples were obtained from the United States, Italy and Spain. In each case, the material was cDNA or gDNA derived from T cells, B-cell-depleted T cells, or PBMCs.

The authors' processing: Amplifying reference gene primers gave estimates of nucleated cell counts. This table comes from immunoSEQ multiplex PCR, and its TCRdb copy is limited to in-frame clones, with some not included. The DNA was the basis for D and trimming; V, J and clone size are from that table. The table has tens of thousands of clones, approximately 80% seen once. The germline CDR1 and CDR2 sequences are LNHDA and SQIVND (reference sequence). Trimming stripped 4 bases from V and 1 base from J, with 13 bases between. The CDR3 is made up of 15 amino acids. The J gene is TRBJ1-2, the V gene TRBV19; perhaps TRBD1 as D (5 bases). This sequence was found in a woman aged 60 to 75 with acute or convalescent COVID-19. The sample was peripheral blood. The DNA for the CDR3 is TGTGCCAGTAGTAAGGCAGGGATTGGTAACTATGGCTACACCTTC. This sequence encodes CASSKAGIGNYGYTF.